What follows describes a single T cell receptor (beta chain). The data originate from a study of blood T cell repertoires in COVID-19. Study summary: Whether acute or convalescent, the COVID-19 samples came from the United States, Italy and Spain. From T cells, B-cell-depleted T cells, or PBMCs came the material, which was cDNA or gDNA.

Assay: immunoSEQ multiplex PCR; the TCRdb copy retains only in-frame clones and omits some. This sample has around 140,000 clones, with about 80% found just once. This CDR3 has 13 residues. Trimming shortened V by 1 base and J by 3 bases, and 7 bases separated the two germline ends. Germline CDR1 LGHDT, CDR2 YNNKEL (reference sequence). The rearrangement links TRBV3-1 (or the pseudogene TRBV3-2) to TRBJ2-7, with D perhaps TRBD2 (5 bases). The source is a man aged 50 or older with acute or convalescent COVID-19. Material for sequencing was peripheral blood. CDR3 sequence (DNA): TGTGCCAGCAGCCAAGGAGGGTACTACGAGCAGTACTTC. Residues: CASSQGGYYEQYF.